What follows describes a single TCR beta chain. The germline V gene has CDR1 MNHNS and CDR2 SASEGT. This CDR3 has 16 residues. Losses at the gene ends were 4 bases for V and 0 bases for J; bases not matched to a gene: 2. The record originates from a study of blood T cell repertoires in COVID-19. In the study overall: Acute and convalescent COVID-19 samples came from the United States, Italy and Spain. T cells, B-cell-depleted T cells, or PBMCs provided the cDNA or gDNA that served as material.

Source study methods: Scientists estimated how many nucleated cells there were by amplifying reference gene primers. TCRdb's table, derived via immunoSEQ multiplex PCR, lists solely in-frame clones and lacks some. V and J calls and clone size come straight from that table; D and trimming were deduced from the DNA. The repertoire consists of approximately 82,000 clones, with around 85% occurring once and the leading ten covering 10% to 15%. This TCR was recovered from a woman in her 70s with active or convalescent COVID-19. The sample was peripheral blood. The V call is TRBV6-1, the J call TRBJ2-1; 11 bases line up with TRBD2. CDR3 nucleotides: TGTGCCAGCAGTGTAACTAGCGGGGGCTCCTACAATGAGCAGTTCTTC. Its protein product is CASSVTSGGSYNEQFF.